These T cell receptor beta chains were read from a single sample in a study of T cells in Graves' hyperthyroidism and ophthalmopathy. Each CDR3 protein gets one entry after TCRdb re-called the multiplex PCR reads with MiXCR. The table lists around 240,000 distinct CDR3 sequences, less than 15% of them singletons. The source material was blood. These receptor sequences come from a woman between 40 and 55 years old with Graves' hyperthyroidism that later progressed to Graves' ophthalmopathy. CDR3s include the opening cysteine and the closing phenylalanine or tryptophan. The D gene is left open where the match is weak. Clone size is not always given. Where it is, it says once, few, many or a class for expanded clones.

CSANRGYGAVETQYF	TGCAGTGCTAACCGCGGCTACGGGGCGGTAGAGACCCAGTACTTC	TRBV20-1	TRBJ2-5	-	many
CASSGRRVPGETQYF	TGTGCCAGCAGTGGAAGACGTGTCCCCGGGGAGACCCAGTACTTC	TRBV12-3/TRBV12-4	TRBJ2-5	-	many
CASTTKGVGEQFF	TGTGCCAGCACCACGAAGGGGGTAGGTGAGCAGTTCTTC	TRBV6-2/TRBV6-3	TRBJ2-1	-	few
CASNCPEHQPQHF	TGTGCCAGCAATTGTCCGGAACATCAGCCCCAGCATTTT	TRBV9	TRBJ1-5	-	many
CSATGYFHNEQFF	TGCAGTGCTACTGGATATTTCCATAATGAGCAGTTCTTC	TRBV20-1	TRBJ2-1	-	-
CASSYDRGSYGYTF	TGTGCCAGCAGCTATGACAGGGGATCATATGGCTACACCTTC	TRBV27	TRBJ1-2	TRBD1	-
CASSHRAGKETQYF	TGTGCCAGCAGTCACCGCGCCGGGAAAGAGACCCAGTACTTC	TRBV12-3/TRBV12-4	TRBJ2-5	-	many
CASRVLGGETQYF	TGTGCCAGCAGAGTACTCGGGGGAGAGACCCAGTACTTC	TRBV27	TRBJ2-5	-	few
CASSQDFKGNTEAFF	TGTGCCAGCAGCCAAGATTTCAAGGGGAACACTGAAGCTTTCTTT	TRBV3-1	TRBJ1-1	-	many
CSARATHSGANVLTF	TGCAGTGCTAGAGCTACCCACTCTGGGGCCAACGTCCTGACTTTC	TRBV20-1	TRBJ2-6	-	-
CASSLIGGDTDTQYF	TGTGCCAGCAGCTTAATTGGGGGGGACACAGATACGCAGTATTTT	TRBV7-9	TRBJ2-3	TRBD2	many
CASGLGTSPGLPYNEQFF	TGTGCTAGTGGTTTGGGCACGTCGCCCGGGTTGCCCTACAATGAGCAGTTCTTC	TRBV12-5	TRBJ2-1	-	many
CASSAGTGGSDGYTF	TGTGCCAGCAGCGCTGGGACAGGGGGATCGGATGGCTACACCTTC	TRBV7-9	TRBJ1-2	TRBD1	-
CAGSIRGQSYTEAFF	TGTGCCGGTAGTATACGAGGACAGTCGTACACTGAAGCTTTCTTT	TRBV19	TRBJ1-1	-	-
CAWSVDRSNQPQHF	TGTGCCTGGAGTGTTGACAGGTCCAATCAGCCCCAGCATTTT	TRBV30	TRBJ1-5	-	-
CASSSLYKGTEAFF	TGTGCCAGCAGCTCGCTGTACAAGGGCACTGAAGCTTTCTTT	TRBV7-9	TRBJ1-1	-	many
CASSETGQRSAFF	TGTGCCAGCAGTGAGACAGGCCAAAGGAGCGCTTTCTTT	TRBV6-1	TRBJ1-1	-	many
CASSRDSFYGYTF	TGTGCCAGCAGTCGCGACAGTTTCTATGGCTACACCTTC	TRBV7-9	TRBJ1-2	-	-
CASSYPGTGSYEQYF	TGTGCCAGCAGTTACCCCGGGACAGGGTCCTACGAGCAGTACTTC	TRBV6-5	TRBJ2-7	TRBD1	-
CASSTRTGLRIAKNIQYF	TGTGCCAGTAGTACAAGGACAGGGCTGAGGATAGCCAAAAACATTCAGTACTTC	TRBV19	TRBJ2-4	TRBD1	-
CASRSVGGPQHF	TGTGCCAGTAGGAGCGTCGGTGGGCCCCAGCATTTT	TRBV19	TRBJ1-5	-	few
CASSLDGDTEAFF	TGTGCCAGCAGTTTGGACGGGGACACTGAAGCTTTCTTT	TRBV28	TRBJ1-1	-	many
CASRPGQSSYEQYF	TGTGCCAGCAGGCCGGGACAAAGCTCCTACGAGCAGTACTTC	TRBV6-1	TRBJ2-7	-	many
CASSRRGGRVNTEAFF	TGTGCCAGCAGCCGAAGGGGAGGGCGGGTGAACACTGAAGCTTTCTTT	TRBV7-3	TRBJ1-1	-	many
CASRRSGLDGGHEQYF	TGTGCCAGCAGACGTAGCGGACTCGATGGTGGCCACGAGCAGTACTTC	TRBV6-1	TRBJ2-7	-	-
CSALGPNIGLAGGRATGELFF	TGCAGTGCCTTAGGACCCAACATTGGACTAGCGGGAGGGCGTGCCACCGGGGAGCTGTTTTTT	TRBV20-1	TRBJ2-2	TRBD2	many
CASSFRKRQGNFKEDYGYTF	TGTGCCAGCAGTTTTCGTAAGAGGCAGGGGAATTTTAAGGAGGACTATGGCTACACCTTC	TRBV27	TRBJ1-2	-	-
CASSETLNTEAFF	TGTGCCAGCAGTGAGACACTTAACACTGAAGCTTTCTTT	TRBV6-1	TRBJ1-1	-	once
CASSPSGTSVNNEQFF	TGTGCCAGCAGCCCCTCTGGGACTAGCGTCAACAATGAGCAGTTCTTC	TRBV3-1	TRBJ2-1	TRBD2	many
CASSPRVSSGNTGELFF	TGTGCCAGCAGCCCGCGCGTGTCTAGCGGGAACACCGGGGAGCTGTTTTTT	TRBV7-3	TRBJ2-2	TRBD2	many
CSAPTQGGLGYGYTF	TGCAGTGCTCCTACCCAAGGGGGGCTAGGCTATGGCTACACCTTC	TRBV20-1	TRBJ1-2	-	few
CSASLQTDTQYF	TGCAGTGCTAGTTTACAGACAGATACGCAGTATTTT	TRBV20-1	TRBJ2-3	-	many
CASSLSGGNQPQHF	TGTGCCAGCAGTTTATCCGGGGGCAATCAGCCCCAGCATTTT	TRBV27	TRBJ1-5	-	many
CATSNLDTQYF	TGTGCCACCAGCAATTTAGATACGCAGTATTTT	TRBV15	TRBJ2-3	-	many
CASSLRDRGTGELFF	TGTGCCAGCAGCCTCCGGGACAGGGGGACCGGGGAGCTGTTTTTT	TRBV11-2	TRBJ2-2	TRBD1	once
CASSLVRTSVHEQYF	TGTGCCAGCAGCTTAGTTCGGACTAGCGTACACGAGCAGTACTTC	TRBV11-2	TRBJ2-7	TRBD2	many
CSSRVAGEQFF	TGCAGCTCAAGGGTGGCCGGCGAGCAGTTCTTC	TRBV29-1	TRBJ2-1	-	few
CASSTQGEADTQYF	TGTGCCAGCAGCACACAGGGGGAGGCAGATACGCAGTATTTT	TRBV7-3	TRBJ2-3	TRBD1	many
CASSVGVGHNEQFF	TGTGCCAGCAGCGTAGGGGTGGGGCACAATGAGCAGTTCTTC	TRBV9	TRBJ2-1	-	many
CASGGAFSYEQYF	TGTGCCAGTGGTGGAGCCTTCTCCTACGAGCAGTACTTC	TRBV19	TRBJ2-7	-	many
CASSWWDEGSYEQYF	TGTGCCAGCAGTTGGTGGGACGAGGGCTCCTACGAGCAGTACTTC	TRBV28	TRBJ2-7	-	many
CATSDTGGLAQYF	TGTGCCACCAGTGACACCGGGGGCCTTGCCCAGTACTTC	TRBV24-1	TRBJ2-5	-	few
CASSFGTGSYEQYF	TGTGCCAGCAGCTTTGGCACGGGATCCTACGAGCAGTACTTC	TRBV6-1	TRBJ2-7	-	many
CATSRDAPLAGGTDTQYF	TGTGCCACCAGCAGAGATGCCCCTCTAGCGGGAGGCACAGATACGCAGTATTTT	TRBV15	TRBJ2-3	TRBD2	few
CASSLVPDNYNEQFF	TGTGCCAGCAGCTTGGTGCCGGACAACTACAATGAGCAGTTCTTC	TRBV5-5	TRBJ2-1	-	many
CSASRIRGTEAFF	TGCAGTGCTAGCCGGATCCGGGGCACTGAAGCTTTCTTT	TRBV20-1	TRBJ1-1	-	many
CASSVLGQGARGYTF	TGTGCCAGCAGTGTTCTCGGACAGGGGGCGCGTGGCTACACCTTC	TRBV2	TRBJ1-2	TRBD1	many
CASSERIFYEQYF	TGTGCCAGCAGTGAACGGATCTTCTACGAGCAGTACTTC	TRBV2	TRBJ2-7	-	many
CASSFGTGGQETQYF	TGTGCTAGCAGCTTTGGGACAGGGGGTCAAGAGACCCAGTACTTC	TRBV7-7	TRBJ2-5	TRBD1	many